The clone carrying this T cell receptor beta chain was counted many times. These data belong to a study of CD8+CD57+ T cells in acquired aplastic anemia. Study-wide background: CD4+ cells from healthy donors averaged around 10 million reads.

Both TCR beta VDJ combination and CDR3 sequence profiling were carried out. Genomic DNA was the template for this profiling. One entry per CDR3 protein, called by TCRdb with MiXCR from the reads. The sample has roughly 61,000 distinct CDR3 sequences; 45% to 70% are singletons. Trimming pared 0 bases from V and 1 base from J, leaving 15 bases between. There are 18 residues in the CDR3. The germline gives CDR1 SGHAT, CDR2 FQNNGV. The TCR sequence derives from a human donor in good health, serving as a control. The sample comprised sorted CD4+, CD8+, or CD8+CD57+ T cells (not recorded which) from PBMCs. The rearrangement uses TRBV11-2 and TRBJ2-2; D might be TRBD1 (6 bases). The CDR3 nucleotides read TGTGCCAGCAGCTTAGATCAAGGGGGACGAAGGAACACCGGGGAGCTGTTTTTT. Its protein product is CASSLDQGGRRNTGELFF.